What follows are 28 T cell receptor beta chains derived from one specimen sequenced in a study of blood T cells in healthy people across ages. The authors ran a second PCR of roughly 6 to 12 cycles using a sample-barcoded 5' primer and a J-beta primer mix. TCRdb passed the 5' RACE reads through MiXCR, listing each CDR3 protein once. The data hold 730,000 or so distinct CDR3 sequences, with roughly two fifths observed a single time. Sequenced input: blood. Receptors were obtained from an elderly man in good health.

Notes on this clonotype: A much larger clone differs from this one at a single base, so this may be a read error. The V call is TRBV15, the J call TRBJ2-3, with TRBD1 matching over 8 bases. The CDR3 loop spans 14 amino acids. Germline CDR1 and CDR2: LNHNV and YYDKDF (reference sequence). The CDR3 sequence: CVTSQAGGIDTQYF. The CDR3 nucleotides read TGTGTCACCAGCCAGGCAGGGGGCATAGATACGCAGTATTTT.

This clonotype was counted at least ten times. The rearrangement links TRBV5-1 to TRBJ2-5; D gene uncertain. Germline assignment: CDR1 SGHRS and CDR2 YFSETQ. The germline V and J ends were trimmed by 5 bases and 5 bases, with 16 bases remaining between them. The CDR3 spans 14 residues. The CDR3 region is CASRPDRIAETQYF. As DNA, the CDR3 is TGCGCCAGCAGACCGGACCGCATTGCGGAGACCCAGTACTTC.

This chain connects TRBV25-1 to TRBJ2-7; D unresolved. CDR1 is MGHDK and CDR2 is SYGVNS in the germline V gene. This CDR3 has 13 residues. The V and J ends lost 7 bases and 0 bases respectively, with 10 bases between them. For the CDR3, the DNA is TGTGCCAGCACCACCTCAGGCTCCTACGAGCAGTACTTC. Its translation: CASTTSGSYEQYF.

This chain uses TRBV20-1 with TRBJ2-3; 7 bases match TRBD1. V trimming: 1 base; J trimming: 1 base; junction bases outside the gene matches: 8. The germline V gene encodes CDR1 DFQATT and CDR2 SNEGSKA (reference sequence). CDR3 length: 16 residues. The CDR3 sequence: CSARVGTASGTDTQYF. CDR3 nucleotide sequence: TGCAGTGCTAGAGTAGGGACAGCAAGTGGCACAGATACGCAGTATTTT.

The rearrangement links TRBV24-1 to TRBJ2-1; a possible D gene is TRBD2 (6 bases). The CDR3 consists of 18 residues. V dropped 4 bases and J dropped 0 bases, with 18 bases sitting between them. Per germline, CDR1 KGHDR and CDR2 SFDVKD. The CDR3 DNA reads as TGTGCCACCAGTGACCTTTTGGCGGGGAATGTCTCCTACAATGAGCAGTTCTTC. This translates into CATSDLLAGNVSYNEQFF.

The V and J genes are TRBV3-1 and TRBJ2-5, with D possibly TRBD2 on 5 matching bases. TRBJ2-7 explains the end of the DNA better; the J call may be wrong. Germline CDR1 reads LGHDT; CDR2 reads YNNKEL (reference sequence). The CDR3 totals 17 residues. This CDR3 reads CASSQDRLAGKDYEQYF. The CDR3 DNA follows: TGTGCCAGCAGCCAAGATCGGCTAGCTGGTAAGGACTACGAGCAGTACTTC.

This clonotype was observed many times. The chain joins TRBV3-1 to TRBJ2-5; a weak D match, TRBD2 (6 bases). CDR1 is LGHDT, CDR2 YNNKEL, per germline (reference sequence). Trimming removed 2 bases at V and 5 bases at J, with 12 bases between. The CDR3 is 14 amino acids. This CDR3 reads CASSQYGSEETQYF. The CDR3 region has the DNA TGTGCCAGCAGCCAATACGGGAGCGAGGAGACCCAGTACTTC.

V usage is TRBV12-3 or TRBV12-4 and J usage is TRBJ2-6; D gene ambiguous. The V end lost 4 bases, the J end lost 4 bases, and 20 bases lay between the germline ends. The length of the CDR3 is 18 residues. The CDR3 is CASSSLDTQLWGANVLTF. DNA of the CDR3: TGTGCCAGCAGTTCCCTCGACACTCAACTCTGGGGGGCCAACGTCCTGACTTTC.

The CDR3 nucleotides are TGTGCCAGCAGCTTAGGACTAGCGGGGCCCTTTTCGGGTGAGCAGTACTTC. This encodes CASSLGLAGPFSGEQYF. The rearrangement joins TRBV7-2 to TRBJ2-7; 11 bases align to TRBD2. This CDR3 contains 17 residues. CDR1 and CDR2 (germline): SGHTA, FQGNSA. Trimming cost V 1 base and J 7 bases; bases outside gene matches: 12.

The V and J genes are TRBV2 and TRBJ2-1; 8 nucleotides agree with TRBD1. The CDR3 is 15 amino acids. Per germline, CDR1 SNHLY and CDR2 FYNNEI. V was pared by 6 bases and J by 5 bases, with 9 bases of the junction left unmatched. In DNA, the CDR3 is TGTGCCAGCAGGAGACAGGGGTCCCTCCACAATGAGCAGTTCTTC. It codes for CASRRQGSLHNEQFF.

This clonotype was detected ten times or more. The chain links TRBV20-1 to TRBJ1-2; D is uncertain. This CDR3 region has 15 residues. V lost 3 bases and J lost 4, with 18 bases in between. CDR1 is DFQATT, CDR2 SNEGSKA, per germline (reference sequence). DNA for the CDR3: TGCAGTGCTAGGTCCCCGGACGGAGGAGGCTATGGCTACACCTTC. It encodes CSARSPDGGGYGYTF.

This chain joins TRBV9 and TRBJ2-2; no clear D gene. Between the trimmed V and J ends, which lost 5 bases and 6 bases, there was a span of 11 bases. The length of the CDR3 is 13 residues. The germline V gene encodes CDR1 SGDLS and CDR2 YYNGEE. The CDR3 nucleotides read TGTGCCAGCAGTCAAATCATACCCGGGGAGCTGTTTTTT. It encodes CASSQIIPGELFF.

The chain has TRBV25-1 and TRBJ1-5; D is ambiguous. V lost 4 bases and J lost 7, with 11 bases in between. Germline V gives CDR1 MGHDK, CDR2 SYGVNS. The CDR3 length is 13 residues. CDR3 in amino acids: CASSGSGKQPQHF. The CDR3 DNA is TGTGCCAGCAGTGGTTCAGGAAAGCAGCCCCAGCATTTT.

V and J are TRBV3-1 and TRBJ2-7, with D maybe TRBD2 (5 bases). The V gene lost 1 base and the J gene lost 2 bases, with 9 bases spanning the gap. Germline loops: CDR1 LGHDT, CDR2 YNNKEL (reference sequence). This CDR3 comprises 14 residues. In DNA, the CDR3 is TGTGCCAGCAGCCAAGCTTTCGGGACCTACGAGCAGTACTTC. Protein sequence: CASSQAFGTYEQYF.

This clonotype was counted between two and nine times. The chain recombines TRBV3-1 with TRBJ2-1, with D perhaps matching TRBD1 (5 bases). The CDR3 covers 14 residues. Looked up from germline, CDR1 is LGHDT and CDR2 is YNNKEL (reference sequence). V was trimmed by 0 bases and J by 9 bases, leaving 12 bases between them. CDR3 residues: CASSQDYSQGEQFF. The CDR3 DNA reads TGTGCCAGCAGCCAAGATTACTCCCAGGGTGAGCAGTTCTTC.

Comment on this clonotype: A read error may be the cause here, since a much bigger clone is one base away. The chain employs TRBV6-2 or TRBV6-3 and TRBJ2-1; 8 bases fit TRBD2. This CDR3 is built from 15 residues. Trimming at V came to 11 bases and at J to 5 bases, leaving 14 bases not matched to a gene. Germline lookup yields CDR1 MNHEY and CDR2 SVGEGT. The CDR3 DNA reads TGTGCCGGCTACCCAACGGGACTAGGCCACAATGAGCAGTTCTTC. This translates into CAGYPTGLGHNEQFF.

The chain has TRBV6-1 and TRBJ1-5, with unresolved D. V was trimmed by 2 bases and J by 6 bases, leaving 8 bases between them. Germline values: CDR1 MNHNS, CDR2 SASEGT. This CDR3 is 13 amino acids long. The CDR3 loop is CASSEIGSQPQHF. CDR3 nucleotide sequence: TGTGCCAGCAGTGAAATAGGGTCTCAGCCCCAGCATTTT.

The CDR3 bases are TGTGCCAGCAGCGTACTAGCGGGAGATCGGGGTGAGCAGTTCTTC. The encoded protein is CASSVLAGDRGEQFF. J is TRBJ2-1 and V is TRBV9; the match to TRBD2 covers 10 bases. Trimming took 1 base from V and 9 from J; bases not matched to a gene: 7. There are 15 residues in the CDR3. Germline V lookup: CDR1 SGDLS, CDR2 YYNGEE.

This clonotype was recorded a few times. The V and J genes are TRBV12-5 and TRBJ2-1, with D tentatively TRBD2 (6 bases). V lost 6 bases and J lost 2, with 11 bases in between. Germline V CDR1 and CDR2: LGHNT, FRNRAP. CDR3 length: 14 residues. The CDR3 nucleotides are TGTGCTAGTGGCGGGACTCCAGCCTACAATGAGCAGTTCTTC. It yields the protein CASGGTPAYNEQFF.

This clonotype was detected only a few times. This sequence joins TRBV6-2 or TRBV6-3 and TRBJ1-2, with D unresolved. Looked up from germline, CDR1 is MNHEY and CDR2 is SVGEGT. Trimming shortened V by 4 bases and J by 7 bases, and 13 bases separated the two germline ends. The CDR3 has 13 residues. The CDR3 DNA is TGTGCCAGCAGTTTGATAGAAGGAAGTGGCTACACCTTC. Translating it yields CASSLIEGSGYTF.

The V call is TRBV4-3, the J call TRBJ2-7; 11 bases match TRBD2. The germline V gene encodes CDR1 LGHNA and CDR2 YSLEER. The CDR3 has 16 residues. Germline trimming cut 1 base from V and 7 bases from J; bases unmatched to any gene: 9. CDR3 sequence: CASSQVVGLAGNEQYF. DNA for the CDR3: TGCGCCAGCAGCCAAGTTGTCGGACTAGCGGGCAATGAGCAGTACTTC.

V usage is TRBV4-3 and J usage is TRBJ2-5; D unclear. Germline V lookup: CDR1 LGHNA, CDR2 YSLEER. The CDR3 has 15 residues. The germline V and J ends were trimmed by 0 bases and 4 bases, with 12 bases remaining between them. The DNA for the CDR3 is TGCGCCAGCAGCCAAGATTATGGCCCCGGAGAGACCCAGTACTTC. Protein: CASSQDYGPGETQYF.

The V and J genes are TRBV7-9 and TRBJ2-1; D ambiguous. Per the germline V gene, CDR1 is SEHNR and CDR2 is FQNEAQ (reference sequence). CDR3 length: 15 amino acids. Trimming took off 1 base at V and 4 bases at J, with 11 bases between the two ends. CDR3 residues: CASSLEYQSYNEQFF. The DNA for the CDR3 is TGTGCCAGCAGCTTAGAATACCAGAGTTACAATGAGCAGTTCTTC. Combining the CDR3 with reference TRBV7-9 and TRBJ2-1 gives the whole variable domain DTGVSQNPRHKITKRGQNVTFRCDPISEHNRLYWYRQTLGQGPEFLTYFQNEAQLEKSRLLSDRFSAERPKGSFSTLEIQRTEQGDSAMYLCASSLEYQSYNEQFFGPGTRLTVL.

The rearrangement links TRBV20-1 to TRBJ1-1, with D possibly TRBD1 on 6 matching bases. CDR3 length equals 18 residues. The V end lost 6 bases, the J end lost 0 bases, and 26 bases lay between the germline ends. The germline CDR1 and CDR2 sequences are DFQATT and SNEGSKA (reference sequence). The CDR3: CSAKPAGGQRVMNTEAFF. For the CDR3, the DNA is TGCAGTGCAAAACCGGCTGGGGGGCAACGGGTCATGAACACTGAAGCTTTCTTT.

This sequence joins TRBV6-6 and TRBJ2-7; D gene uncertain. The V gene lost 0 bases and the J gene lost 3 bases, with 9 bases spanning the gap. The CDR3 is 14 amino acids. Germline V gene sequence: CDR1 MNHNY, CDR2 SVGAGI (reference sequence). The CDR3 coding sequence is TGTGCCAGCAGTTACTCGACCCCTAGCTACGAGCAGTACTTC. Its translation is CASSYSTPSYEQYF.

The sample holds many counts of this clonotype. The chain joins TRBV25-1 to TRBJ2-3; the D gene is possibly TRBD1 (5 bases). Trimming removed 7 bases from V and 2 bases from J, with 10 bases in between. The CDR3 covers 13 residues. CDR1 MGHDK and CDR2 SYGVNS come from the germline V gene. CDR3 loop: CASKAQDTDTQYF. The CDR3 DNA reads TGTGCCAGCAAAGCACAGGACACAGATACGCAGTATTTT.

This clonotype has just a few counts. The rearrangement uses TRBV28 and TRBJ1-2; D unclear. Trimming took 6 bases from V and 5 from J, leaving 7 bases between them. The CDR3 has 11 residues. Germline V CDR1 and CDR2: MDHEN, SYDVKM. The CDR3 reads CASSTPYGYTF. The CDR3, as DNA: TGTGCCAGCAGCACCCCGTATGGCTACACCTTC.

V is TRBV9 and J is TRBJ1-2; the D gene is possibly TRBD1 (5 bases). This CDR3 comprises 15 residues. Per the germline V gene, CDR1 is SGDLS and CDR2 is YYNGEE. V was pared by 3 bases and J by 0 bases, with 12 bases between. The CDR3 region is CASSARGGANYGYTF. The CDR3 DNA reads as TGTGCCAGCAGCGCCCGGGGGGGAGCTAACTATGGCTACACCTTC. Complete variable domain (other parts from reference TRBV9 and TRBJ1-2): DSGVTQTPKHLITATGQRVTLRCSPRSGDLSVYWYQQSLDQGLQFLIQYYNGEERAKGNILERFSAQQFPDLHSELNLSSLELGDSALYFCASSARGGANYGYTFGSGTRLTVV.